This T cell receptor (beta chain) derives from a study of neoadjuvant anti-PD-1 for oral cavity cancer. TCRdb's copy holds only in-frame clones and misses some; the assay was immunoSEQ multiplex PCR. The table shows some 15,000 clones, with roughly 70% occurring only once. Time point indicated: after neoadjuvant nivolumab, at surgical resection. The CDR3 extends over 18 amino acids. Germline CDR1 SGHNT, CDR2 YYREEE (reference sequence). V lost 4 bases and J lost 2; bases outside the gene matches: 16. Here the sequenced sample was PBMCs, taken after nivolumab (anti-PD-1) treatment. The clonotype originates from a person aged 40-85 years with oral cavity squamous cell carcinoma. The J gene is TRBJ2-7, the V gene TRBV5-4; TRBD1 aligns across 9 bases. The CDR3 loop reads CASSPVTTGTGLTYEQYF. The DNA of the CDR3 is TGTGCCAGCAGCCCCGTAACCACCGGGACAGGGCTAACCTACGAGCAGTACTTC.